Listed below are T cell receptor beta chains from one sample, sequenced in a study of regulatory and conventional T cells in RAG deficiency. The data were produced by immunoSEQ multiplex PCR, yet TCRdb's version contains in-frame clones alone and is incomplete. The table has 7,000 to 10,000 clones, 90% to 95% seen once. These records were also assigned to another study, of regulatory T cells.

The sequencing sample was made of CD127- CD25+ CD4+ Tregs sorted from blood. The receptors shown here come from a human donor in good health. Both conserved end residues are part of each CDR3. Each record gives: CDR3 length, D gene, clone size, V gene, J gene, CDR3 protein, CDR3 DNA. The D gene is left open where the match is weak. Only some rows state a clone size, as once, few, many or a class for expanded clones.

15	TRBD2	NA	TRBV5-1	TRBJ2-1	CASSSGTSGYNEQFF	TGCGCCAGCAGCTCCGGGACTAGCGGATACAATGAGCAGTTCTTC
16	NA	NA	TRBV18	TRBJ1-3	CASSRLTDLSGNTIYF	TGTGCCAGCTCACGTCTCACAGACCTCTCTGGAAACACCATATATTTT
15	TRBD1	NA	TRBV2	TRBJ2-7	CASSKGGTLTYEQYF	TGTGCCAGCAGTAAAGGGGGCACCCTTACCTACGAGCAGTACTTC
14	NA	NA	TRBV5-3	TRBJ1-2	CARSLSRGSCGYTF	TGTGCCAGAAGCTTGTCTAGGGGCTCATGTGGCTACACCTTC
14	TRBD1	NA	TRBV7-9	TRBJ1-6	CASSQEGANSPLHF	TGTGCCAGCAGCCAGGAGGGGGCGAATTCACCCCTCCACTTT
13	NA	NA	TRBV5-6	TRBJ1-5	CASSLQNNQPQHF	TGTGCCAGCAGCTTACAAAACAATCAGCCCCAGCATTTT
17	TRBD1	NA	TRBV5-1	TRBJ1-2	CASSSQNPETGNYGYTF	TGCGCCAGCAGCTCGCAGAACCCAGAGACAGGGAACTATGGCTACACCTTC
14	TRBD1	few	TRBV5-5	TRBJ1-3	CASSQQGYGNTIYF	TGTGCCAGCAGCCAACAGGGGTACGGAAACACCATATATTTT
16	NA	NA	TRBV29-1	TRBJ2-1	CSVTRLSGSRYNEQFF	TGCAGCGTCACGAGACTATCGGGGAGTCGGTACAATGAGCAGTTCTTC
16	TRBD1	few	TRBV6-4	TRBJ1-1	CASSDSQGVVDTEAFF	TGTGCCAGCAGTGACTCGCAGGGGGTGGTGGACACTGAAGCTTTCTTT
10	NA	NA	TRBV6-6	TRBJ1-5	CATNNQPQHF	TGTGCCACCAACAATCAGCCCCAGCATTTT
16	NA	NA	TRBV6-6	TRBJ1-6	CASSYSIPGPYSPLHF	TGTGCCAGCAGTTACTCGATTCCTGGGCCCTATTCACCCCTCCACTTT
15	TRBD2	once	TRBV7-2	TRBJ2-1	CASRALAGGRNEQFF	TGTGCCAGCAGAGCACTAGCGGGAGGGCGGAATGAGCAGTTCTTC
12	NA	NA	TRBV10-3	TRBJ2-7	CAISAASYEQYF	TGTGCCATCTCCGCCGCGTCCTACGAGCAGTACTTC
16	TRBD1	NA	TRBV18	TRBJ2-2	CASSPPRGQGTGELFF	TGTGCCAGCTCACCGCCTAGGGGACAGGGGACCGGGGAGCTGTTTTTT
15	NA	once	TRBV2	TRBJ2-1	CASSEEADSYNEQFF	TGTGCCAGCAGTGAAGAAGCGGACTCCTACAATGAGCAGTTCTTC
15	TRBD2	NA	TRBV6-5	TRBJ2-7	CASSYSAGGGYEQYF	TGTGCCAGCAGTTATTCAGCGGGAGGGGGGTACGAGCAGTACTTC
16	TRBD1	once	TRBV6-5	TRBJ1-5	CASSYSRGQGSQPQHF	TGTGCCAGCAGTTACTCGAGGGGACAGGGGAGTCAGCCCCAGCATTTT
17	TRBD2	NA	TRBV18	TRBJ2-5	CASSPPRLAGGSGAQYF	TGTGCCAGCTCACCACCTCGGCTAGCGGGAGGATCGGGGGCCCAGTACTTC
14	TRBD1	few	TRBV6-5	TRBJ1-3	CASSPQGGGNTIYF	TGTGCCAGCAGTCCCCAGGGGGGCGGAAACACCATATATTTT
13	NA	NA	TRBV29-1	TRBJ2-5	CSVHRQSIRTQYF	TGCAGCGTTCACAGGCAGAGTATCCGGACCCAGTACTTC
11	NA	NA	TRBV30	TRBJ2-5	CAWSVFETQYF	TGTGCCTGGAGTGTCTTTGAGACCCAGTACTTC
13	TRBD1	NA	TRBV6-1	TRBJ2-7	CASSVQGDREQYF	TGTGCCAGCAGTGTTCAGGGGGACCGCGAGCAGTACTTC
15	NA	NA	TRBV18	TRBJ2-7	CASSPAVGQGAHRYF	NA
17	TRBD2	NA	TRBV7-9	TRBJ2-7	CASSRLPGLAGVLEQYF	TGTGCCAGCAGCCGACTACCGGGACTAGCGGGAGTGCTCGAGCAGTACTTC
14	NA	NA	TRBV27	TRBJ2-2	CASSFGLNTGELFF	TGTGCCAGCAGTTTCGGGTTGAACACCGGGGAGCTGTTTTTT
12	TRBD1	NA	TRBV30	TRBJ2-5	CAWSIQGETQYF	TGTGCCTGGAGTATACAGGGGGAGACCCAGTACTTC
14	NA	few	TRBV6-1	TRBJ1-3	CASRVVSSGNTIYF	TGTGCCAGCAGGGTTGTCAGCTCTGGAAACACCATATATTTT
16	TRBD1	NA	TRBV7-2	TRBJ2-3	CASSLGWTGGTDTQYF	TGTGCCAGCAGCTTAGGATGGACAGGGGGCACAGATACGCAGTATTTT
18	NA	NA	TRBV4-1	TRBJ2-7	CASSQGSGRGTGSYEQYF	TGCGCCAGCAGCCAAGGGTCTGGGAGGGGGACCGGTTCCTACGAGCAGTACTTC
12	NA	NA	TRBV6-5	TRBJ1-2	CASRTEPYGYTF	TGTGCCAGCCGGACAGAGCCCTATGGCTACACCTTC
14	NA	NA	TRBV7-9	TRBJ2-2	CASSLSRDTGELFF	TGTGCCAGCAGCTTATCTCGAGACACCGGGGAGCTGTTTTTT
17	TRBD2	NA	TRBV5-1	TRBJ2-1	CASSLTASGLAGNEQFF	TGCGCCAGCAGCTTAACAGCCTCGGGACTAGCGGGCAATGAGCAGTTCTTC
15	TRBD1	NA	TRBV6-6	TRBJ1-2	CASSYATGTNYGYTF	TGTGCCAGCAGTTACGCGACAGGGACTAACTATGGCTACACCTTC
14	NA	NA	TRBV7-2	TRBJ2-3	CASSLLSAGDTQYF	TGTGCCAGCAGCTTATTGTCAGCGGGAGATACGCAGTATTTT
19	TRBD2	NA	TRBV30	TRBJ2-1	CAWSVPRLAGKLTYNEQFF	TGTGCCTGGAGTGTACCCCGACTAGCGGGAAAGCTCACCTACAATGAGCAGTTCTTC
16	NA	NA	TRBV14	TRBJ2-6	CASSQRLSSGANVLTF	TGTGCCAGCAGCCAAAGACTGAGCTCTGGGGCCAACGTCCTGACTTTC
15	TRBD1	NA	TRBV7-2	TRBJ2-4	CASSFDRGPKNIQYF	TGTGCCAGCAGCTTCGACAGGGGGCCCAAAAACATTCAGTACTTC
14	NA	NA	TRBV5-6	TRBJ2-7	CASSLPLAAYEQYF	TGTGCCAGCAGCTTACCCTTGGCGGCTTACGAGCAGTACTTC
14	NA	NA	TRBV6-5	TRBJ1-6	CASSAGTISSPLHF	TGTGCCAGCAGCGCCGGGACAATTTCTTCACCCCTCCACTTT
15	NA	NA	TRBV5-6	TRBJ2-3	CASSLVSKNGGTQYF	TGTGCCAGCAGCTTGGTAAGCAAAAATGGTGGTACGCAGTATTTT
14	NA	NA	TRBV7-2	TRBJ1-5	CASSLGQGNQPQHF	TGTGCCAGCAGCTTAGGACAGGGCAATCAGCCCCAGCATTTT
17	NA	NA	TRBV4-1	TRBJ2-5	CASSPRVGGATQETQYF	TGCGCCAGCAGCCCCCGAGTTGGCGGGGCAACCCAAGAGACCCAGTACTTC
15	TRBD1	NA	TRBV5-1	TRBJ2-1	CASSLFGQGYNEQFF	TGCGCCAGCAGCTTGTTTGGACAGGGGTACAATGAGCAGTTCTTC
17	TRBD2	NA	TRBV11-2	TRBJ2-3	CASSLGRLASLTDTQYF	TGTGCCAGCAGCTTAGGGCGACTAGCGTCGCTCACAGATACGCAGTATTTT
17	TRBD2	NA	TRBV18	TRBJ2-5	CASSSRPLAGQKETQYF	TGTGCCAGCTCATCCCGACCATTAGCGGGGCAAAAAGAGACCCAGTACTTC
15	NA	NA	TRBV11-2	TRBJ2-7	CASSFNGPVFYEQYF	TGTGCCAGCAGCTTTAATGGTCCAGTCTTCTACGAGCAGTACTTC
15	NA	NA	TRBV10-3	TRBJ1-2	CAISGSILGGYGYTF	TGTGCCATCAGTGGTAGTATTTTAGGAGGGTACGGCTACACCTTC
14	NA	NA	TRBV2	TRBJ2-3	CASSDAGFTDTQYF	TGTGCCAGCAGTGATGCGGGATTTACAGATACGCAGTATTTT
15	TRBD2	NA	TRBV7-2	TRBJ2-1	CASSPGLAGDNEQFF	TGTGCCAGCAGCCCGGGACTAGCGGGGGACAATGAGCAGTTCTTC
15	TRBD2	NA	TRBV5-1	TRBJ2-7	CASSRTSGSSYEQYF	TGCGCCAGCAGCCGGACTAGCGGGAGCTCCTACGAGCAGTACTTC
15	TRBD1	NA	TRBV4-1	TRBJ1-2	CASSPAGTASFGYTF	TGCGCCAGCAGCCCAGCAGGGACAGCCTCCTTTGGCTACACCTTC
13	NA	NA	TRBV5-4	TRBJ1-5	CASSQGSNQPQHF	TGTGCCAGCAGTCAGGGTAGCAATCAGCCCCAGCATTTT
18	TRBD1	NA	TRBV7-2	TRBJ2-6	CASSLAGQGAAGANVLTF	TGTGCCAGCAGCTTAGCTGGACAGGGGGCGGCCGGGGCCAACGTCCTGACTTTC
13	NA	NA	TRBV29-1	TRBJ1-1	CSVVPGMNTEAFF	TGCAGCGTTGTCCCCGGTATGAACACTGAAGCTTTCTTT
13	TRBD1	NA	TRBV5-4	TRBJ2-5	CASSPTGRETQYF	TGTGCCAGCAGCCCGACAGGGCGGGAGACCCAGTACTTC
15	NA	once	TRBV9	TRBJ1-4	CASSVDRASGEKLFF	TGTGCCAGCAGCGTAGATAGGGCCTCGGGAGAAAAACTGTTTTTT
18	NA	NA	TRBV21-1	TRBJ2-3	CASSKVRVAGGFTDTQYF	TGTGCCAGCAGCAAAGTAAGGGTAGCGGGGGGGTTCACAGATACGCAGTATTTT
14	NA	NA	TRBV7-8	TRBJ1-5	CASSLSREYQPQHF	TGTGCCAGCAGCTTATCCCGGGAGTATCAGCCCCAGCATTTT
14	TRBD1	NA	TRBV11-2	TRBJ1-2	CASSLADRGYGYTF	TGTGCCAGCAGCTTAGCAGACAGGGGCTATGGCTACACCTTC